Listed below are T cell receptor beta chains from one sample, sequenced in a study of T-cell reconstitution after alpha-beta-depleted transplantation in children. TCRdb analysed the PCR reads with MiXCR anew, one entry per CDR3 protein. The sample gives some 520,000 distinct CDR3 sequences, 30% to 35% of which show up once; roughly 2.5% is in the top ten. The sample consisted of PBMCs from the stem cell graft donor, taken from the stem cell graft. The receptors derive from a human donor who donated a stem cell graft to a child with aplastic anemia. CDR3s include the opening cysteine and the closing phenylalanine or tryptophan. D genes are given only for firm matches. Only some rows state a clone size, as once, few, many or a class for expanded clones.

V	D	J	size	DNA	CDR3
TRBV28	-	TRBJ2-7	few	TGTGCCAGCAGTCGCCCCCGGGAGTTGCCCTACGAGCAGTACTTC	CASSRPRELPYEQYF
TRBV12-3/TRBV12-4	TRBD1	TRBJ1-5	few	TGTGCCAGCAGTGACAGGGGGCGTCAGCCCCAGCATTTT	CASSDRGRQPQHF
TRBV6-5	-	TRBJ1-5	-	TGTGCCAGCAGTTACGTGGGTGGTCAGCCCCAGCATTTT	CASSYVGGQPQHF
TRBV7-9	-	TRBJ2-5	-	TGTGCCAGCAGCTTAACCGTCTTACAAGAGACCCAGTACTTC	CASSLTVLQETQYF
TRBV19	TRBD1	TRBJ2-7	-	TGTGCCAGTAGTATAGCGGGACAGAGTTCCTACGAGCAGTACTTC	CASSIAGQSSYEQYF
TRBV11-1	TRBD1	TRBJ2-1	-	TGTGCCAGCAGTTACAGGGGATTCAATGAGCAGTTCTTC	CASSYRGFNEQFF
TRBV18	TRBD2	TRBJ2-6	few	TGTGCCAGCTCACGATCACTAGCGGCCACTGGGGCCAACGTCCTGACTTTC	CASSRSLAATGANVLTF
TRBV6-2/TRBV6-3	TRBD2	TRBJ2-1	few	TGTGCCAGCAGTCCCGGGACTAGTTACGGAAATGAGCAGTTCTTC	CASSPGTSYGNEQFF
TRBV9	TRBD1	TRBJ2-7	-	TGTGCCAGCAGCGGCCGGGACAGCTTATACGAGCAGTACTTC	CASSGRDSLYEQYF
TRBV20-1	-	TRBJ1-3	many	TGCAGTGCTACCACAGGGAGGGGGTCAGGAAACACCATATATTTT	CSATTGRGSGNTIYF